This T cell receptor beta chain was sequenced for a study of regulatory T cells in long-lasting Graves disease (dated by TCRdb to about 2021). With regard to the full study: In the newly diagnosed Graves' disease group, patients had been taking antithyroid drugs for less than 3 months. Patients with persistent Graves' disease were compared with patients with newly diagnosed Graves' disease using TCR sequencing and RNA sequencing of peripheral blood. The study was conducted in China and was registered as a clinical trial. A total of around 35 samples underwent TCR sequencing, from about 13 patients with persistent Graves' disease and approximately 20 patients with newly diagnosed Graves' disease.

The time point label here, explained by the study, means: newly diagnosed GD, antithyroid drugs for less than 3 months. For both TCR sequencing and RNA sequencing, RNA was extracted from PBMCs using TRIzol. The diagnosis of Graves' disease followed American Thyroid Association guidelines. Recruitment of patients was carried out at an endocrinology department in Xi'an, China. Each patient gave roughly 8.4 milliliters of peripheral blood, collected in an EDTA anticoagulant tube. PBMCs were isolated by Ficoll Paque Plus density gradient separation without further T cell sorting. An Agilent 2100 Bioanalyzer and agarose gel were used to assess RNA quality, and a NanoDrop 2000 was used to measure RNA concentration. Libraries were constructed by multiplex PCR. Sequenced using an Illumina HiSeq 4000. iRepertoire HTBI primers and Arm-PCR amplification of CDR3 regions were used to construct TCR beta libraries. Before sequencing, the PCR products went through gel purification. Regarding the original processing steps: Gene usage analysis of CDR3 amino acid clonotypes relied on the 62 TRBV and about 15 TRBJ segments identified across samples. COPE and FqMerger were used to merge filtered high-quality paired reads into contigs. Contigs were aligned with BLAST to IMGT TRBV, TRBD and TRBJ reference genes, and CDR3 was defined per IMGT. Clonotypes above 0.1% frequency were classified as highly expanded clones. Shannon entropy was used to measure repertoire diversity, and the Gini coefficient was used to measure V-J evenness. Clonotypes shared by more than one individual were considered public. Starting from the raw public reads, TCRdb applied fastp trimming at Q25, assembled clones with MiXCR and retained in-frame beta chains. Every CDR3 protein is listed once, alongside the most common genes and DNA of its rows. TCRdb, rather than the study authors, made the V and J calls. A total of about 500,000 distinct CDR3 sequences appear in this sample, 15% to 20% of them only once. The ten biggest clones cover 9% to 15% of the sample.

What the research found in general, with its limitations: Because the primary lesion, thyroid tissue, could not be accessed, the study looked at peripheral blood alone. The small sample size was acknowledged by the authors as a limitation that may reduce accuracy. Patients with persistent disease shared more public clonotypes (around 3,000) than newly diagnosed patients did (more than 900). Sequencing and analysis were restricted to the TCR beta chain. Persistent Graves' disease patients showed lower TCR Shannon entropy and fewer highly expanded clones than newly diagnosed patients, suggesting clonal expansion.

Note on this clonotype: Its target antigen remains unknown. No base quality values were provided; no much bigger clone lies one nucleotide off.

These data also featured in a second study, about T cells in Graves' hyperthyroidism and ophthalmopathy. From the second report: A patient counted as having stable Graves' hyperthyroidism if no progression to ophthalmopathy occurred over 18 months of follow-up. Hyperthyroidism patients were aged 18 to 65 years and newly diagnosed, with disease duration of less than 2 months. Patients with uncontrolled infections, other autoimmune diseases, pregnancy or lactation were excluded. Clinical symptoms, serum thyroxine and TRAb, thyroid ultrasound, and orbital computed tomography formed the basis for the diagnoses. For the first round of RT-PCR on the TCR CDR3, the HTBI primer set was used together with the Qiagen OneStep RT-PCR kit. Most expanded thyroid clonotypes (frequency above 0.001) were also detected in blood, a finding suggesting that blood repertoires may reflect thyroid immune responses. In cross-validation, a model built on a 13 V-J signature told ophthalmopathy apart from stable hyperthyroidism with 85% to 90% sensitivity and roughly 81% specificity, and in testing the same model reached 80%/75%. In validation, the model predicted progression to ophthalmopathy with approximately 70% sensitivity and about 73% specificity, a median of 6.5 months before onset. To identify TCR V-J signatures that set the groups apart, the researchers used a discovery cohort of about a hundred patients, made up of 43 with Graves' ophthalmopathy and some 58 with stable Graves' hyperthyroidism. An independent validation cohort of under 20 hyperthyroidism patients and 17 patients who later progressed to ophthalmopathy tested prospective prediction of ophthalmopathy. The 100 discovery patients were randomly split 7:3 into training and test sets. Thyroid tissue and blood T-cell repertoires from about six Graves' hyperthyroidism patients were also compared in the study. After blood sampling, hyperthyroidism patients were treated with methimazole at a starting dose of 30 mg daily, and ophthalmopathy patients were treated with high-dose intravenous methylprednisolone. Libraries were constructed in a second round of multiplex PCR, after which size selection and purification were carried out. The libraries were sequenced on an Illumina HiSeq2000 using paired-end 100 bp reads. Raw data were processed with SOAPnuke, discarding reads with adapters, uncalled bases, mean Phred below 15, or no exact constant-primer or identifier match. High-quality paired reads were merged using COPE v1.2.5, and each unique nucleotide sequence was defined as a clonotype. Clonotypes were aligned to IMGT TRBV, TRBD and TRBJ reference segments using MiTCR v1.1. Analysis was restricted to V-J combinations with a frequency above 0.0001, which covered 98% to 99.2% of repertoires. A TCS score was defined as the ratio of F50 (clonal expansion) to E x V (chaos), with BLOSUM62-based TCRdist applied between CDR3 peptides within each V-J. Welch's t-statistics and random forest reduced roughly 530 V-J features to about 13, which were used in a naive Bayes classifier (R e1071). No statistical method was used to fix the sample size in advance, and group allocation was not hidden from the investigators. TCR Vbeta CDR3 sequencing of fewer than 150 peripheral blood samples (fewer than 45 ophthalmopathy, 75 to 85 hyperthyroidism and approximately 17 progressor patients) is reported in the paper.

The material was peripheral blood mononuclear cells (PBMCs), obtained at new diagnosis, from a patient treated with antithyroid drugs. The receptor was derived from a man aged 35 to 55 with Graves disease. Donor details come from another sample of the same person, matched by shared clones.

CDR3 loop: CASSQRDIYGYTF. The DNA reads as follows: TGTGCCAGCTCACAGAGAGACATCTATGGCTACACCTTC. In this chain, TRBV18 is recombined with TRBJ1-2, with no reliable assignment of the D segment. There are 13 amino acids in the CDR3, from cysteine to phenylalanine inclusive. Just CDR3 DNA is preserved here, 39 bases in frame from base 1. From a lookup of the germline V gene, CDR1 and CDR2 are KGHSH and LQKENI. V is cut by 4 bases and J by 4 bases, and the space between the germline ends is 10 bases.